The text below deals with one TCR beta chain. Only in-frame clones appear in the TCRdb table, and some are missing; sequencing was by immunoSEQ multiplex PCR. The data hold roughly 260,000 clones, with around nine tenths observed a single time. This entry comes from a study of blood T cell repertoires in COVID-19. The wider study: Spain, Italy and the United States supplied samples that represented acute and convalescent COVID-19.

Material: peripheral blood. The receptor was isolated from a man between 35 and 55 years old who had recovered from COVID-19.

The CDR3 region has the DNA TGTGCCAGCAGCCTGACAGGGGGCAACACTGAAGCTTTCTTT. Translating it yields CASSLTGGNTEAFF. The chain is built from TRBV28 and TRBJ1-1; 10 positions agree with TRBD1. After removal of 6 bases from V and 2 bases from J, the junction contained 3 bases not matched to a gene. The CDR3 is 14 amino acids. Germline loops: CDR1 MDHEN, CDR2 SYDVKM.